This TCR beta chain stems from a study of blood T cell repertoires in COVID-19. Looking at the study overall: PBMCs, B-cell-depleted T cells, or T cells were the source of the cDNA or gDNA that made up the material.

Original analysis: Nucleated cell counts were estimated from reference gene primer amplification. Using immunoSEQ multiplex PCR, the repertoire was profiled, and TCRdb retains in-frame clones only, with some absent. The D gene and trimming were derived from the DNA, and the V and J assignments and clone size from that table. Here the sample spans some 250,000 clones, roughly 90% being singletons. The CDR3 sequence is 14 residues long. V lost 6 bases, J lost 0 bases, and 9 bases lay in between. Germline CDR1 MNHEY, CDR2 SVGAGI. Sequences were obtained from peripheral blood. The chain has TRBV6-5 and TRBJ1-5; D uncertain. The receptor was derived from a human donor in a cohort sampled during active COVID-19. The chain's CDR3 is CASSQIVSNQPQHF. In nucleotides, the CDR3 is TGTGCCAGCAGCCAGATCGTTAGCAATCAGCCCCAGCATTTT.